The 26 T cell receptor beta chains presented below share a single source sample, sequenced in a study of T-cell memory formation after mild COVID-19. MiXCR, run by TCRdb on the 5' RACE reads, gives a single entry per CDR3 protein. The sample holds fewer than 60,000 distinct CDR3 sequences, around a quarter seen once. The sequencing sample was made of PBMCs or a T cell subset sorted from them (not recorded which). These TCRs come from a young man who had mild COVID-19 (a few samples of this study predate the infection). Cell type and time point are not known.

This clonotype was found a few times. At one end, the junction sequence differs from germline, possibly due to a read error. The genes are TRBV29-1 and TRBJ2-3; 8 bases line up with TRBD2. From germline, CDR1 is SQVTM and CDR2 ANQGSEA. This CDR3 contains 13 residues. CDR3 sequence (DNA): TGCAGCGCCCGGGGGGGGCGCACGGATACGCAGTATTTT. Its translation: CSARGGRTDTQYF.

The CDR3 protein is CASSQVIGQGVMGPPGELFF. The CDR3 nucleotides read TGTGCCAGCAGCCAAGTCATAGGACAGGGGGTGATGGGGCCCCCCGGGGAGCTGTTTTTT. The J gene is TRBJ2-2, the V gene TRBV4-2; 10 bases line up with TRBD1. Germline CDR1 and CDR2: LGHNA and YNFKEQ. The CDR3 totals 20 residues. V shed 1 base and J 6 bases; nucleotides not matched to a gene: 17.

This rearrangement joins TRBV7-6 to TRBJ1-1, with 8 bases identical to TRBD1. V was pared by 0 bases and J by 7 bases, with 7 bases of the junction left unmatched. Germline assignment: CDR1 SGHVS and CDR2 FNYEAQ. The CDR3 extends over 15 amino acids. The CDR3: CASSLAGQGAGEAFF. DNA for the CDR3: TGTGCCAGCAGCTTAGCGGGGCAGGGGGCAGGTGAAGCTTTCTTT.

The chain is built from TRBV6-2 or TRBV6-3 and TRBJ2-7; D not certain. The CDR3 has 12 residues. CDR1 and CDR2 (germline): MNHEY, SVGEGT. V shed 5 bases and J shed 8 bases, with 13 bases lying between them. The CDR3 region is CASSGTAPQQYF. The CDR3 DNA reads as TGTGCCAGCAGTGGCACAGCTCCACAGCAGTACTTC.

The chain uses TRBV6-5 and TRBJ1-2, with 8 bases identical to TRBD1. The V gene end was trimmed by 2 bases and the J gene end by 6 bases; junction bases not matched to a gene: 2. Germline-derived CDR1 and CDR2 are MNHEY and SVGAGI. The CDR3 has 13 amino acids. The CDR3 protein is CASSYGTGNGYTF. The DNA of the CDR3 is TGTGCCAGCAGTTACGGGACAGGCAATGGCTACACCTTC.

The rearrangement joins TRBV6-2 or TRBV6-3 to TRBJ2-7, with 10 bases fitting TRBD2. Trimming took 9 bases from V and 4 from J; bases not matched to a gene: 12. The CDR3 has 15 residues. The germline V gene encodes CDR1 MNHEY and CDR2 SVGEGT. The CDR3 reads CARIEGPSGGYEQYV. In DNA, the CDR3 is TGTGCCAGAATCGAAGGCCCTAGCGGGGGTTACGAGCAGTACGTC.

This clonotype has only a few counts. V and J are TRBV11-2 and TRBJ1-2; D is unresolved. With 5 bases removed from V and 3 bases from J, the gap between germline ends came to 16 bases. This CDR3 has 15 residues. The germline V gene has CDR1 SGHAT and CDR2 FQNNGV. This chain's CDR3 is CASSGLEGRHYGYTF. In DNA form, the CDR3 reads TGTGCCAGCAGCGGTCTAGAGGGTAGGCACTATGGCTACACCTTC.

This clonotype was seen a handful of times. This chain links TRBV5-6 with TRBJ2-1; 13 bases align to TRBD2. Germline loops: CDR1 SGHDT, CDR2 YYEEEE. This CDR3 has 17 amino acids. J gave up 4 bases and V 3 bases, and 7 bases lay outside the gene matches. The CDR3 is CASSSPGLAGTYNEQFF. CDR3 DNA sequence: TGTGCCAGCAGCTCCCCGGGACTAGCGGGGACTTACAATGAGCAGTTCTTC.

The CDR3 spells CASSLGDEQYV. Here the CDR3 DNA reads TGTGCCAGCAGCTTAGGTGACGAGCAGTACGTC. The V call is TRBV11-2, the J call TRBJ2-7; D is uncertain. V dropped 1 base and J dropped 5 bases, with 3 bases sitting between them. The germline gives CDR1 SGHAT, CDR2 FQNNGV. The CDR3 totals 11 residues.

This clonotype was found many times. In DNA form, the CDR3 reads TGCGCCAGCAGCCCCAGTATAGCGGGGTTCCCAGATACGCAGTATTTT. Translating it yields CASSPSIAGFPDTQYF. The chain recombines TRBV5-1 with TRBJ2-3; 8 nucleotides match TRBD2. The CDR3 spans 16 residues. Germline V gives CDR1 SGHRS, CDR2 YFSETQ. The V and J ends lost 4 bases and 4 bases, in that order; junction bases with no gene match: 11.

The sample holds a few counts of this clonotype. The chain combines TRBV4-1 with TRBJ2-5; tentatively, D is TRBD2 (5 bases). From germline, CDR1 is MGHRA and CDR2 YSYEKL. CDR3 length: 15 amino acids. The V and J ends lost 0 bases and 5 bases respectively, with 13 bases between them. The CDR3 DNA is TGCGCCAGCAGCCAAGATCCCGTGTCGGGGGAGACCCAGTACTTC. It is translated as CASSQDPVSGETQYF.

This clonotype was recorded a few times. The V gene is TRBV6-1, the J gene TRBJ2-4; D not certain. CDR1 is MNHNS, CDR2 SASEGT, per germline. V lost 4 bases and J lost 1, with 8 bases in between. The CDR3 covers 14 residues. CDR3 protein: CASSADWAKNIQYF. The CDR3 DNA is TGTGCCAGCAGTGCGGATTGGGCCAAAAACATTCAGTACTTC.

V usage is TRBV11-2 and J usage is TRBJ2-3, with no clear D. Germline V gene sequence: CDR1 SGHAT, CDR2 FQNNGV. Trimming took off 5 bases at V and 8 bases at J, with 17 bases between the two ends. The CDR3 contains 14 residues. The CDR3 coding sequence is TGTGCCAGCAGCCCCCGATGGGCGGTAGTTACGCAGTATTTT. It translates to CASSPRWAVVTQYF.

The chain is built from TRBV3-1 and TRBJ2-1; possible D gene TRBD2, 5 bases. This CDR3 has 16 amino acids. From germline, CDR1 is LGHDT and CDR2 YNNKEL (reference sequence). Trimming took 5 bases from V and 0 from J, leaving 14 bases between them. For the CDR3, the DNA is TGTGCCAGCAGCTCTCCCCTAACTAGCTCCTACAATGAGCAGTTCTTC. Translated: CASSSPLTSSYNEQFF.

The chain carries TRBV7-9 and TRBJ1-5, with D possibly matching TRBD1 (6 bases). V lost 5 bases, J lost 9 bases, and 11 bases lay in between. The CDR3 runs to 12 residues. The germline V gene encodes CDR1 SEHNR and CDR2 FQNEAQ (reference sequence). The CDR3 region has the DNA TGTGCCAGCAGCGACGGGGGGCCGCCCCAGCATTTT. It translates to CASSDGGPPQHF. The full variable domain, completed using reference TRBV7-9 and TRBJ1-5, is DTGVSQNPRHKITKRGQNVTFRCDPISEHNRLYWYRQTLGQGPEFLTYFQNEAQLEKSRLLSDRFSAERPKGSFSTLEIQRTEQGDSAMYLCASSDGGPPQHFGDGTRLSIL.

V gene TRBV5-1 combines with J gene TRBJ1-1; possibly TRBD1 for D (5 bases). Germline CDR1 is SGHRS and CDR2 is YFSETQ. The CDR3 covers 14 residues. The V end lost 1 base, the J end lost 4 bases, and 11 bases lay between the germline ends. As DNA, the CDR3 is TGCGCCAGCAGCTTGCTGGGGGACGGCACTGAAGCTTTCTTT. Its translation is CASSLLGDGTEAFF.

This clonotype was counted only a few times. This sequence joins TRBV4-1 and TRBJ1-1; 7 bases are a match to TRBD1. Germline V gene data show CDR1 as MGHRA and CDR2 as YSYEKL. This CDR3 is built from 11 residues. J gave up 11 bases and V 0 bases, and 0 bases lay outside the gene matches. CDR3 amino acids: CASSQDRGAFF. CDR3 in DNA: TGCGCCAGCAGCCAAGACAGGGGGGCTTTCTTT.

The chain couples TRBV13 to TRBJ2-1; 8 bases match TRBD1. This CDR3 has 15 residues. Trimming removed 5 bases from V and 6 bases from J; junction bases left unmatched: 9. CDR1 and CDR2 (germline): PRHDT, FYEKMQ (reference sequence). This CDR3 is CASSPRTGLGNEQFF. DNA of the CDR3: TGTGCCAGCAGCCCACGGACAGGGCTTGGCAATGAGCAGTTCTTC.

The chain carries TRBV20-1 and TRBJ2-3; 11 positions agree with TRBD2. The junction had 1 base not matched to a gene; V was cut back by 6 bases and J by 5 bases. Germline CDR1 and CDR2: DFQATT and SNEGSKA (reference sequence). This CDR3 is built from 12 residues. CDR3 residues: CSAGTSGDTQYF. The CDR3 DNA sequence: TGCAGTGCGGGGACTAGCGGAGATACGCAGTATTTT.

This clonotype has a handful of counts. The CDR3 reads CASSPRTSGLKTQYF. DNA of the CDR3: TGTGCCAGCAGCCCAAGGACTAGCGGCCTGAAGACCCAGTACTTC. The chain couples TRBV11-2 to TRBJ2-5, with 10 nucleotides matching TRBD2. CDR3 size: 15 residues. The germline V gene has CDR1 SGHAT and CDR2 FQNNGV. The V gene end was trimmed by 5 bases and the J gene end by 6 bases; junction bases not matched to a gene: 9.

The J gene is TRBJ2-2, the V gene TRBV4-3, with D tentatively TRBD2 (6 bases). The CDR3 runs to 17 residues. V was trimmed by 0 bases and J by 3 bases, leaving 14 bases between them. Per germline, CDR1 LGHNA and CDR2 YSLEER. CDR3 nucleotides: TGCGCCAGCAGCCAAGATGTCGGGAGCGGGTACACCGGGGAGCTGTTTTTT. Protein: CASSQDVGSGYTGELFF.

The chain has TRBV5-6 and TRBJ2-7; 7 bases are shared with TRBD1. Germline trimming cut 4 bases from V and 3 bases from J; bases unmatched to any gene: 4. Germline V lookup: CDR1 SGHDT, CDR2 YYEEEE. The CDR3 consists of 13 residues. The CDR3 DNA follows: TGTGCCAGCAGCATTGGACAGGACTACGAGCAGTACTTC. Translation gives CASSIGQDYEQYF.

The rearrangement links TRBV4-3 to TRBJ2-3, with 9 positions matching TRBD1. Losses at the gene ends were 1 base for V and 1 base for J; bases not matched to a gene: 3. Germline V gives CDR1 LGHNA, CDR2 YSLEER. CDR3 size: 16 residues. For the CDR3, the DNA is TGCGCCAGCAGCCAAGGGGGACAGGGAGGCACAGATACGCAGTATTTT. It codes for CASSQGGQGGTDTQYF.

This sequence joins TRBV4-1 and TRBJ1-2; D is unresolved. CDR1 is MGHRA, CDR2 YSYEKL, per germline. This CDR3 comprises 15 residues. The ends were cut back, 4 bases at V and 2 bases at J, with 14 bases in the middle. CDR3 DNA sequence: TGCGCCAGCAGCCCGACAACCGAAGCCAACTATGGCTACACCTTC. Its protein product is CASSPTTEANYGYTF.

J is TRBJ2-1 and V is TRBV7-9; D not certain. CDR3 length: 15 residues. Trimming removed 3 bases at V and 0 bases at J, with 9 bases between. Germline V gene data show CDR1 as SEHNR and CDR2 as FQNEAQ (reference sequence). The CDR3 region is CASSFSPVSYNEQFF. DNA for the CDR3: TGTGCCAGCAGCTTCAGTCCGGTCTCCTACAATGAGCAGTTCTTC.

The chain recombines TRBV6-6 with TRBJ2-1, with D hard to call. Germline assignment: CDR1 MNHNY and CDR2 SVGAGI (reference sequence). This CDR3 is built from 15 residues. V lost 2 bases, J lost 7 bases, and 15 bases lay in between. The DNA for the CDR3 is TGTGCCAGCAGTTACGGTGAAGGGCTCCAAAATGAGCAGTTCTTC. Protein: CASSYGEGLQNEQFF.